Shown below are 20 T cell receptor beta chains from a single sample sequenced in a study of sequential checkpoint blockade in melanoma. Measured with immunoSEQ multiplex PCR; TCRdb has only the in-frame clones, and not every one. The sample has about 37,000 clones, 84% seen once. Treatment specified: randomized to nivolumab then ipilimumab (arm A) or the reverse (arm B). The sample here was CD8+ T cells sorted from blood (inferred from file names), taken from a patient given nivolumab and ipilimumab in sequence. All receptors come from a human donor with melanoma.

The chain's CDR3 is CASSWTGLTNQPQHF. The DNA of the CDR3 is TGTGCCAGCAGTTGGACAGGGCTTACCAATCAGCCCCAGCATTTT. The chain links TRBV28 to TRBJ1-5; 8 bases are shared with TRBD1. Germline V CDR1 and CDR2: MDHEN, SYDVKM. The length of the CDR3 is 15 residues. After removal of 4 bases from V and 3 bases from J, the junction contained 5 bases not matched to a gene.

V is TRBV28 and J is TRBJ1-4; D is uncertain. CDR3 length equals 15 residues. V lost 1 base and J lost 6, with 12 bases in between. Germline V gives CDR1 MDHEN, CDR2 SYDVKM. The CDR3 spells CASSLFRGSDEKLFF. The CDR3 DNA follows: TGTGCCAGCAGTTTATTTCGGGGATCGGATGAAAAACTGTTTTTT.

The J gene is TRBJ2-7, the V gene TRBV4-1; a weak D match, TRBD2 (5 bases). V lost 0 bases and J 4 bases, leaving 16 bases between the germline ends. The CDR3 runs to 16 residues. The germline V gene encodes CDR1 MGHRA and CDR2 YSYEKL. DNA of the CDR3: TGCGCCAGCAGCCAAGACACTGGACTGAGCGATTACGAGCAGTACTTC. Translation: CASSQDTGLSDYEQYF.

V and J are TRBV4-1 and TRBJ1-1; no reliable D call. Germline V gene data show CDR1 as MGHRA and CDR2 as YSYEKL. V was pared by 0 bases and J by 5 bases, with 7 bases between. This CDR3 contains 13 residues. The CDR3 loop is CASSQDIQTEAFF. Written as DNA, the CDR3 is TGCGCCAGCAGCCAAGATATACAGACTGAAGCTTTCTTT.

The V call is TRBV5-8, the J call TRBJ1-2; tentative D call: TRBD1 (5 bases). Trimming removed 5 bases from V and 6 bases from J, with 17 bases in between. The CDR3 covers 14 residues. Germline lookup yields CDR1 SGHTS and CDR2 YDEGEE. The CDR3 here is CASSEGMQGDGYTF. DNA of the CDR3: TGTGCCAGCAGTGAAGGGATGCAAGGGGATGGCTACACCTTC.

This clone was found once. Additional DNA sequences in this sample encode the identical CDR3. The CDR3 loop reads CASSQVGVETQYF. CDR3 DNA: TGCGCCAGCAGCCAAGTCGGAGTAGAGACCCAGTACTTC. This chain links TRBV4-1 with TRBJ2-5; D uncertain. CDR1 and CDR2 (germline): MGHRA, YSYEKL. V dropped 1 base and J dropped 4 bases, with 7 bases sitting between them. This CDR3 is 13 amino acids long.

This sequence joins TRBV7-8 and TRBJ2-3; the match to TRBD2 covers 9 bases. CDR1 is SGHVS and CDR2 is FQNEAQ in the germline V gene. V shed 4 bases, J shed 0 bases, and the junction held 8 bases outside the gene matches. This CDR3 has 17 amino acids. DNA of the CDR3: TGTGCCAGCAGCTACCTTAACGCGGGGGGGAGCACAGATACGCAGTATTTT. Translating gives CASSYLNAGGSTDTQYF.

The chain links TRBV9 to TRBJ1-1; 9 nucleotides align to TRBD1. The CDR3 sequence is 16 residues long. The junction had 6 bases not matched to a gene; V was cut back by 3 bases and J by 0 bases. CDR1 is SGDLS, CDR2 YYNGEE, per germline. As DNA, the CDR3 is TGTGCCAGCAGCGCCGGGACAGGGTCCATGAACACTGAAGCTTTCTTT. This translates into CASSAGTGSMNTEAFF.

The CDR3 DNA reads TGTGCCAGCAGCGTAGAAGCGGGAGGACTCTACGAGCAGTACTTC. Translation gives CASSVEAGGLYEQYF. The chain has TRBV9 and TRBJ2-7; 9 bases match TRBD2. Germline CDR1 SGDLS, CDR2 YYNGEE. V shed 0 bases and J 3 bases; nucleotides not matched to a gene: 4. This CDR3 is 15 amino acids long.

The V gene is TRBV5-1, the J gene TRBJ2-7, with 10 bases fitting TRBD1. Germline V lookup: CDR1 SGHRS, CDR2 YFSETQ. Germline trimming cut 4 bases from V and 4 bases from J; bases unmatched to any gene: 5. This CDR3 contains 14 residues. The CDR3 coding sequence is TGCGCCAGCAGCATTGGGACAGGGGAGTACGAGCAGTACTTC. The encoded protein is CASSIGTGEYEQYF.

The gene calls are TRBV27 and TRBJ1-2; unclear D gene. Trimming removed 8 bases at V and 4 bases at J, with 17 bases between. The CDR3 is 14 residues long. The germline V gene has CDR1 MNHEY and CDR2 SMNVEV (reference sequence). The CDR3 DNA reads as TGTGCCAGCGGTCCCCGATTGGAGGCCTATGGCTACACCTTC. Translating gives CASGPRLEAYGYTF.

CDR3 DNA: TGCAGTGCTAGTAGTCCCTACGAGCAGTACTTC. Translated, it gives CSASSPYEQYF. The V gene is TRBV20-1, the J gene TRBJ2-7; D not certain. Per the germline V gene, CDR1 is DFQATT and CDR2 is SNEGSKA (reference sequence). The V and J ends lost 3 bases and 2 bases respectively, with 5 bases between them. There are 11 residues in the CDR3.

The CDR3 nucleotides read TGTGCCAGCAGTTTACATTGGGGGCCCTACGAGCAGTACTTC. Amino acids: CASSLHWGPYEQYF. The genes are TRBV27 and TRBJ2-7; perhaps TRBD1 as D (6 bases). CDR3 length: 14 residues. Trimming took off 2 bases at V and 2 bases at J, with 10 bases between the two ends. The germline V gene has CDR1 MNHEY and CDR2 SMNVEV (reference sequence).

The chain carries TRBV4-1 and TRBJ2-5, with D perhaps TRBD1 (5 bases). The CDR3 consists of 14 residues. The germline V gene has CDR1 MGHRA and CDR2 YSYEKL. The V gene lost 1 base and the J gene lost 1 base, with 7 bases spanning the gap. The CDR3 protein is CASSQAGIQETQYF. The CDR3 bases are TGCGCCAGCAGCCAAGCAGGGATCCAAGAGACCCAGTACTTC.

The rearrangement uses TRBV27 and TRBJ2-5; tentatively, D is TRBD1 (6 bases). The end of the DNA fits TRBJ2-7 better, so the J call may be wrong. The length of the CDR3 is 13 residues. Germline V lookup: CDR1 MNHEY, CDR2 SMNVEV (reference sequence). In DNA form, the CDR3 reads TGTGCCAGCAGTCTTGGACAGACCTACGAGCAGTACTTC. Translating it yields CASSLGQTYEQYF.

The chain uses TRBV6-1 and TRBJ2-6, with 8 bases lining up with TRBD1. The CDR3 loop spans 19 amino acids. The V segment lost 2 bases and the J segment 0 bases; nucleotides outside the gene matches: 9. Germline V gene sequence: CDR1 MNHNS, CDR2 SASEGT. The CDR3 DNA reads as TGTGCCAGCAGTGAATCCGGGGACAGGACTTTCTCTGGGGCCAACGTCCTGACTTTC. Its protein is CASSESGDRTFSGANVLTF.

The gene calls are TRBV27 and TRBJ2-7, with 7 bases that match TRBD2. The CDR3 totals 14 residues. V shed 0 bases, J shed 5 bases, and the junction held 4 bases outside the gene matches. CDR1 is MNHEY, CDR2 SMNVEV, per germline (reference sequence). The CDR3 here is CASSLSGTIHEQYF. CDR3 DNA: TGTGCCAGCAGTTTATCGGGGACTATCCACGAGCAGTACTTC.

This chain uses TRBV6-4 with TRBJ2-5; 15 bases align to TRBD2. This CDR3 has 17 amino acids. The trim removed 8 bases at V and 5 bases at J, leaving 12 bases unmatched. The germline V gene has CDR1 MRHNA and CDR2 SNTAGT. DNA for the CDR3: TGTGCCAGCCCTCCTGGACTAGCGGGGGGGGTTCGGGAGACCCAGTACTTC. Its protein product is CASPPGLAGGVRETQYF.

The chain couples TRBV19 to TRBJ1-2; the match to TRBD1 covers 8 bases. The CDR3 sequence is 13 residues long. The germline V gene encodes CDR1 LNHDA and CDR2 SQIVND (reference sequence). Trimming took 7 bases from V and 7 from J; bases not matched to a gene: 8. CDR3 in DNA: TGTGCCAGTACCCGGACAGGGTCTGCTGGCTACACCTTC. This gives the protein CASTRTGSAGYTF.

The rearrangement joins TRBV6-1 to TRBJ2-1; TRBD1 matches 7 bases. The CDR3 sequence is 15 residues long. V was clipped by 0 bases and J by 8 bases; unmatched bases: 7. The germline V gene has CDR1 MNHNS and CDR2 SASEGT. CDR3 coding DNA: TGTGCCAGCAGTGAAGCTCCAGGGGGTGGGGATGAGCAGTTCTTC. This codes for CASSEAPGGGDEQFF.